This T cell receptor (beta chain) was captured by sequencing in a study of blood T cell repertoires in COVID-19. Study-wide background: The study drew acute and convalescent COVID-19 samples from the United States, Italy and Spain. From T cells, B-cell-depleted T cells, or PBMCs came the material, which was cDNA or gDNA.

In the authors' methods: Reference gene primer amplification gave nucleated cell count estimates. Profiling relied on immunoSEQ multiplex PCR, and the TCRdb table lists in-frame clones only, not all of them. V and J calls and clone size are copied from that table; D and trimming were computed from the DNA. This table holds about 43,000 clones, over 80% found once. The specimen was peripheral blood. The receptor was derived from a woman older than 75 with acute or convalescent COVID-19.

The DNA of the CDR3 is TGTGCCAGCAGCTTTGGGGCGCGGGGCACTGAAGCTTTCTTT. Its protein product is CASSFGARGTEAFF. This chain connects TRBV7-9 to TRBJ1-1; maybe TRBD1 (5 bases). This CDR3 is built from 14 residues. V lost 3 bases to trimming and J lost 4 bases, with 12 bases between them. From germline, CDR1 is SEHNR and CDR2 FQNEAQ (reference sequence).